Each of the 31 T cell receptor beta chains below was sequenced from the same sample in a study of control samples from healthy donors and cancer patients. Method: immunoSEQ multiplex PCR; TCRdb's copy keeps in-frame clones and lacks some. The sample shows some 40,000 clones, around four fifths of them seen only once. Source material: PBMCs. The receptors come from an older woman with lung cancer.

The V and J genes are TRBV18 and TRBJ2-5; D gene unclear. The CDR3 is 11 amino acids. Trimming left V 3 bases short and J 5 bases short, with 4 bases between. CDR1 KGHSH and CDR2 LQKENI come from the germline V gene. DNA of the CDR3: TGTGCCAGCTCACCCGGGGAGACCCAGTACTTC. The encoded protein is CASSPGETQYF.

V gene TRBV7-3 combines with J gene TRBJ2-7, with D unresolved. The CDR3 sequence is 14 residues long. Trimming removed 4 bases from V and 5 bases from J, with 15 bases in between. In germline, CDR1 is SGHTA, CDR2 FQGTGA. Here the CDR3 DNA reads TGTGCCAGCAGCTCCCAAGAAGCGTCCCACGAGCAGTACTTC. Translation gives CASSSQEASHEQYF. Drawing the rest from reference TRBV7-3 and TRBJ2-7, the complete variable domain is GAGVSQTPSNKVTEKGKYVELRCDPISGHTALYWYRQSLGQGPEFLIYFQGTGAADDSGLPNDRFFAVRPEGSVSTLKIQRTERGDSAVYLCASSSQEASHEQYFGPGTRLTVT.

The chain recombines TRBV3-1 (or the pseudogene TRBV3-2) with TRBJ1-5, with D perhaps TRBD1 (5 bases). The CDR3 is 16 residues long. Trimming took off 0 bases at V and 4 bases at J, with 13 bases between the two ends. Germline-derived CDR1 and CDR2 are LGHDT and YNNKEL (reference sequence). DNA of the CDR3: TGTGCCAGCAGCCAAGAAGCAGCGGCAGGGAATCAGCCCCAGCATTTT. This encodes CASSQEAAAGNQPQHF.

The table lists this clone with a count of one. The chain carries TRBV7-2 and TRBJ2-1; D is perhaps TRBD2 (6 bases). Germline CDR1 and CDR2: SGHTA and FQGNSA. Trimming pared 5 bases from V and 9 bases from J, leaving 17 bases between. The CDR3 length is 14 residues. In DNA, the CDR3 is TGTGCCAGCAGCCCCGACGGAGGGCGGGGTGAGCAGTTCTTC. It encodes CASSPDGGRGEQFF.

The gene calls are TRBV12-3 or TRBV12-4 and TRBJ2-3; TRBD2 agrees at 12 bases. V gave up 7 bases and J gave up 9 bases; unmatched junction bases: 2. This CDR3 region has 12 residues. CDR3 amino acids: CASTLAGGTQYF. CDR3 coding DNA: TGTGCCAGCACCCTAGCGGGAGGGACGCAGTATTTT.

The V call is TRBV6-2 or TRBV6-3, the J call TRBJ1-4; D may be TRBD1 (5 bases). The CDR3 sequence is 16 residues long. The germline gives CDR1 MNHEY, CDR2 SVGEGT. Trimming cost V 0 bases and J 7 bases, with 15 bases left between them. CDR3 bases: TGTGCCAGCAGTTACTCGATAGGAGGGGCAGGTGAAAAACTGTTTTTT. It encodes CASSYSIGGAGEKLFF.

The chain employs TRBV11-2 and TRBJ2-2; D gene ambiguous. The CDR3 extends over 15 amino acids. The V end was cut by 0 bases, the J end by 9 bases, with 14 bases between. Germline V gives CDR1 SGHAT, CDR2 FQNNGV. For the CDR3, the DNA is TGTGCCAGCAGCTTAGAACCTGACGATAAGTGGGAGCTGTTTTTT. Translating gives CASSLEPDDKWELFF.

The gene calls are TRBV5-1 and TRBJ2-5; 9 bases line up with TRBD2. V gave up 2 bases and J gave up 5 bases; unmatched junction bases: 7. The length of the CDR3 is 15 residues. Looked up from germline, CDR1 is SGHRS and CDR2 is YFSETQ. CDR3 region: CASSFAGTSLETQYF. DNA for the CDR3: TGCGCCAGCAGCTTTGCCGGGACTAGCCTTGAGACCCAGTACTTC. The whole variable domain, filled in from reference TRBV5-1 and TRBJ2-5, reads KAGVTQTPRYLIKTRGQQVTLSCSPISGHRSVSWYQQTPGQGLQFLFEYFSETQRNKGNFPGRFSGRQFSNSRSEMNVSTLELGDSALYLCASSFAGTSLETQYFGPGTRLLVL.

CDR3 sequence (DNA): TGTGCCAGCAGCTTAACTCCGACCCCCTCTAGCACAGATACGCAGTATTTT. It translates to CASSLTPTPSSTDTQYF. This chain links TRBV7-8 with TRBJ2-3; unclear D gene. Trimming removed 2 bases from V and 0 bases from J, with 15 bases in between. The CDR3 runs to 17 residues. Per germline, CDR1 SGHVS and CDR2 FQNEAQ. The full variable domain, its missing parts supplied by reference TRBV7-8 and TRBJ2-3, is GAGVSQSPRYKVAKRGQDVALRCDPISGHVSLFWYQQALGQGPEFLTYFQNEAQLDKSGLPSDRFFAERPEGSVSTLKIQRTQQEDSAVYLCASSLTPTPSSTDTQYFGPGTRLTVL.

The chain recombines TRBV29-1 with TRBJ2-1; TRBD1 agrees at 9 bases. V was clipped by 7 bases and J by 7 bases; unmatched bases: 11. Germline V gene sequence: CDR1 SQVTM, CDR2 ANQGSEA. CDR3 length equals 14 residues. CDR3 sequence reads: CSAAGGTGWNEQFF. The CDR3, as DNA: TGCAGCGCCGCCGGCGGGACAGGGTGGAATGAGCAGTTCTTC.

J is TRBJ1-4 and V is TRBV5-5; the D gene is possibly TRBD1 (5 bases). This CDR3 has 16 residues. Germline values: CDR1 SGHKS, CDR2 YYEKEE (reference sequence). Trimming took 3 bases from V and 0 from J, leaving 12 bases between them. This chain's CDR3 is CASSYRRGATNEKLFF. The CDR3 nucleotides read TGTGCCAGCAGCTACAGACGGGGCGCAACTAATGAAAAACTGTTTTTT.

The chain employs TRBV12-5 and TRBJ1-2; maybe TRBD1 (5 bases). V was pared by 5 bases and J by 8 bases, with 18 bases between. The germline gives CDR1 LGHNT, CDR2 FRNRAP. This CDR3 region has 14 residues. CDR3 nucleotides: TGTGCTAGTGGTCCCAGGGTGGACCGGTCGGGCTACACCTTC. Translated: CASGPRVDRSGYTF.

V and J are TRBV30 and TRBJ2-7; D gene uncertain. Germline V CDR1 and CDR2: GTSNPN, SVGIG (reference sequence). CDR3 length equals 12 residues. The germline V and J ends were trimmed by 2 bases and 7 bases, with 12 bases remaining between them. Written as DNA, the CDR3 is TGTGCCTGGAGTATCCAAGCGTGGGAGCAGTACTTC. As protein: CAWSIQAWEQYF.

The rearrangement joins TRBV16 to TRBJ1-5; D is unresolved. Looked up from germline, CDR1 is KGHSY and CDR2 is FQNENV. The CDR3 has 13 residues. V gave up 3 bases and J gave up 5 bases, with 8 bases separating them. The CDR3 protein is CASSQRSYQPQHF. DNA of the CDR3: TGTGCCAGCAGCCAGAGGAGCTATCAGCCCCAGCATTTT.

The chain carries TRBV3-1 (or the pseudogene TRBV3-2) and TRBJ1-1, with a tentative D call TRBD1 (5 bases). The CDR3 totals 16 residues. Germline CDR1 is LGHDT and CDR2 is YNNKEL (reference sequence). V lost 2 bases and J 1 base, leaving 14 bases between the germline ends. The CDR3 is CASSQKWGRGNTEAFF. CDR3 nucleotides: TGTGCCAGCAGCCAAAAGTGGGGACGGGGGAACACTGAAGCTTTCTTT.

The V gene is TRBV19, the J gene TRBJ2-5; D possibly corresponds to TRBD1 (6 bases). Germline assignment: CDR1 LNHDA and CDR2 SQIVND (reference sequence). The CDR3 totals 13 residues. The V and J ends lost 5 bases and 2 bases respectively, with 9 bases between them. The CDR3 loop reads CASSWQGQETQYF. CDR3 in DNA: TGTGCCAGTAGTTGGCAGGGGCAAGAGACCCAGTACTTC.

The chain recombines TRBV5-8 with TRBJ1-5; 7 nucleotides match TRBD1. With 4 bases clipped from V and 6 bases from J, the junction kept 10 bases outside the gene matches. This CDR3 spans 15 amino acids. CDR1 is SGHTS, CDR2 YDEGEE, per germline. CDR3 bases: TGTGCCAGCAGCCGCGGGACAGCTAATCGTCAGCCCCAGCATTTT. This sequence encodes CASSRGTANRQPQHF.

This chain connects TRBV7-9 to TRBJ2-5, with 7 bases identical to TRBD1. After removal of 5 bases from V and 4 bases from J, the junction contained 4 bases not matched to a gene. This CDR3 has 13 residues. Per germline, CDR1 SEHNR and CDR2 FQNEAQ (reference sequence). The chain's CDR3 is CASSRNRGETQYF. The CDR3 nucleotides are TGTGCCAGCAGCAGGAACAGGGGAGAGACCCAGTACTTC. Complete variable domain (other parts from reference TRBV7-9 and TRBJ2-5): DTGVSQNPRHKITKRGQNVTFRCDPISEHNRLYWYRQTLGQGPEFLTYFQNEAQLEKSRLLSDRFSAERPKGSFSTLEIQRTEQGDSAMYLCASSRNRGETQYFGPGTRLLVL.

The V call is TRBV10-3, the J call TRBJ1-1; D remains unclear. The germline V and J ends were trimmed by 0 bases and 2 bases, with 13 bases remaining between them. The CDR3 totals 16 residues. Germline CDR1 reads ENHRY; CDR2 reads SYGVKD. The CDR3 is CAISESIGQVNTEAFF. The CDR3 bases are TGTGCCATCAGTGAGTCGATAGGGCAGGTAAACACTGAAGCTTTCTTT.

The CDR3 here is CASSPRTGVYGYTF. The CDR3 DNA reads TGTGCCAGTAGTCCCCGGACAGGGGTTTATGGCTACACCTTC. This chain connects TRBV19 to TRBJ1-2; TRBD1 matches 9 bases. Losses at the gene ends were 5 bases for V and 5 bases for J; bases not matched to a gene: 6. This CDR3 region has 14 residues. Germline CDR1 is LNHDA and CDR2 is SQIVND (reference sequence).

The chain combines TRBV3-1 (or the pseudogene TRBV3-2) with TRBJ1-1, with D perhaps TRBD1 (5 bases). With 4 bases removed from V and 2 bases from J, the gap between germline ends came to 14 bases. From germline, CDR1 is LGHDT and CDR2 YNNKEL (reference sequence). The CDR3 runs to 15 residues. The CDR3 sequence is CASSRRGTRNTEAFF. CDR3 DNA sequence: TGTGCCAGCAGCCGAAGGGGAACACGTAACACTGAAGCTTTCTTT.

This chain connects TRBV5-1 to TRBJ2-5; 7 bases are shared with TRBD2. The CDR3 totals 13 residues. CDR1 and CDR2 (germline): SGHRS, YFSETQ. Germline trimming cut 5 bases from V and 5 bases from J; bases unmatched to any gene: 6. CDR3 sequence: CASRGGEGETQYF. In DNA form, the CDR3 reads TGCGCCAGCAGAGGAGGGGAGGGGGAGACCCAGTACTTC.

This clone has only one observation. The chain has TRBV21-1 and TRBJ1-1; the table assigns TRBD1, which was not confirmed against the DNA. TRBV21-1 is reported as a pseudogene. The CDR3 runs 14 residues. The CDR3 DNA reads as TGTGCCAGCAGCATACAGGGCGCATACACTGAAGCTTTCTTT. Amino acids: CASSIQGAYTEAFF.

The table lists this clone with a count of one. The chain is built from TRBV25-1 and TRBJ1-4, with 8 positions matching TRBD1. Germline V lookup: CDR1 MGHDK, CDR2 SYGVNS. V trimming: 3 bases; J trimming: 7 bases; junction bases outside the gene matches: 10. The CDR3 totals 16 residues. The CDR3 DNA sequence: TGTGCCAGCAGTGAGGGACAGGCATTGTCTCCTGAAAAACTGTTTTTT. This translates into CASSEGQALSPEKLFF.

The chain couples TRBV9 to TRBJ2-5; possibly TRBD1 or TRBD2 for D (6 bases each). The germline gives CDR1 SGDLS, CDR2 YYNGEE. CDR3 length equals 15 residues. Trimming removed 2 bases from V and 4 bases from J, with 15 bases in between. The CDR3 spells CASSVGGTPIETQYF. The CDR3 DNA reads TGTGCCAGCAGCGTGGGCGGGACACCCATAGAGACCCAGTACTTC.

The rearrangement links TRBV5-1 to TRBJ1-6; D is unresolved. Germline V lookup: CDR1 SGHRS, CDR2 YFSETQ. V lost 0 bases and J 7 bases, leaving 14 bases between the germline ends. The CDR3 is 16 amino acids. The CDR3 loop reads CASSLAGSKWNSPLHF. The CDR3 DNA follows: TGCGCCAGCAGCTTGGCCGGGTCCAAATGGAATTCACCCCTCCACTTT. Supplemented by reference TRBV5-1 and TRBJ1-6, the full variable domain reads KAGVTQTPRYLIKTRGQQVTLSCSPISGHRSVSWYQQTPGQGLQFLFEYFSETQRNKGNFPGRFSGRQFSNSRSEMNVSTLELGDSALYLCASSLAGSKWNSPLHFGNGTRLTVT.

The chain has TRBV7-9 and TRBJ1-2; TRBD1 is a possible D gene (6 bases). The CDR3 is made up of 14 amino acids. The V gene lost 1 base and the J gene lost 3 bases, with 9 bases spanning the gap. Germline CDR1 reads SEHNR; CDR2 reads FQNEAQ (reference sequence). CDR3 in amino acids: CASSLGQADYGYTF. DNA for the CDR3: TGTGCCAGCAGCTTAGGACAGGCAGACTATGGCTACACCTTC.

This chain joins TRBV9 and TRBJ2-7; TRBD2 agrees at 8 bases. The CDR3 contains 14 residues. J gave up 2 bases and V 4 bases, and 5 bases lay outside the gene matches. The germline V gene has CDR1 SGDLS and CDR2 YYNGEE. CDR3: CASSREGGTYEQYF. The CDR3 DNA follows: TGTGCCAGCAGCCGGGAGGGCGGCACCTACGAGCAGTACTTC. Full variable domain (missing parts from reference TRBV9 and TRBJ2-7): DSGVTQTPKHLITATGQRVTLRCSPRSGDLSVYWYQQSLDQGLQFLIQYYNGEERAKGNILERFSAQQFPDLHSELNLSSLELGDSALYFCASSREGGTYEQYFGPGTRLTVT.

The genes are TRBV13 and TRBJ1-1; a weak D match, TRBD1 (6 bases). V lost 5 bases, J lost 7 bases, and 14 bases lay in between. Germline V gene data show CDR1 as PRHDT and CDR2 as FYEKMQ (reference sequence). CDR3 length: 13 residues. DNA of the CDR3: TGTGCCAGCAGCACTGGGGACATCCTTGAAGCTTTCTTT. As protein: CASSTGDILEAFF.

V gene TRBV29-1 combines with J gene TRBJ1-4; D is unresolved. V gave up 4 bases and J gave up 0 bases, with 9 bases separating them. This CDR3 has 14 amino acids. Germline assignment: CDR1 SQVTM and CDR2 ANQGSEA. The CDR3 reads CSVGLTTTNEKLFF. CDR3 DNA sequence: TGCAGCGTTGGGCTGACTACAACTAATGAAAAACTGTTTTTT. The variable domain in full, with the rest retrieved from reference TRBV29-1 and TRBJ1-4, is SAVISQKPSRDICQRGTSLTIQCQVDSQVTMMFWYRQQPGQSLTLIATANQGSEATYESGFVIDKFPISRPNLTFSTLTVSNMSPEDSSIYLCSVGLTTTNEKLFFGSGTQLSVL.

The chain recombines TRBV19 with TRBJ2-1; TRBD2 agrees at 14 bases. V was pared by 7 bases and J by 0 bases, with 5 bases of the junction left unmatched. Germline CDR1 LNHDA, CDR2 SQIVND (reference sequence). The CDR3 runs 17 residues. The CDR3 DNA reads TGTGCCAGTAAAGGACTAGCGGGAGGTAGCTCCTACAATGAGCAGTTCTTC. Its protein product is CASKGLAGGSSYNEQFF.